Listed below are T cell receptor beta chains from one sample, sequenced in a study of CD8 T cells in ankylosing spondylitis. TCRdb ran MiXCR on the 5' RACE reads and lists one entry per CDR3 protein. The sample includes 100,000 to 150,000 distinct CDR3 sequences, roughly a sixth of them seen just once. Source material: blood, either unsorted or a sorted T cell fraction (not recorded which). The receptors derive from a male donor with ankylosing spondylitis. CDR3s leave out the opening cysteine and the closing phenylalanine or tryptophan.

V	J	length	CDR3
TRBV4-3	TRBJ2-1	13	ASSPGQAFGNEQF
TRBV4-1	TRBJ1-2	13	ASSPLRGGRDGYT
TRBV6-1	TRBJ2-7	19	ASSEALNLRRDPSASYEQY
TRBV4-1	TRBJ2-3	14	ASSPMAGTFEDTQY
TRBV4-1	TRBJ2-3	14	ASSSLSGRARDTQY
TRBV6-2/TRBV6-3	TRBJ1-4	14	ASSPFFWGGQEKLF
TRBV29-1	TRBJ2-3	12	SVEGTDITDTQY
TRBV29-1	TRBJ2-7	10	SVEGQHYEQY
TRBV5-1	TRBJ2-7	11	ASSTGRYYEQY
TRBV4-1	TRBJ2-7	13	ASSQVPQGPYEQY
TRBV27	TRBJ1-1	13	ASSTRQAVGTEAF